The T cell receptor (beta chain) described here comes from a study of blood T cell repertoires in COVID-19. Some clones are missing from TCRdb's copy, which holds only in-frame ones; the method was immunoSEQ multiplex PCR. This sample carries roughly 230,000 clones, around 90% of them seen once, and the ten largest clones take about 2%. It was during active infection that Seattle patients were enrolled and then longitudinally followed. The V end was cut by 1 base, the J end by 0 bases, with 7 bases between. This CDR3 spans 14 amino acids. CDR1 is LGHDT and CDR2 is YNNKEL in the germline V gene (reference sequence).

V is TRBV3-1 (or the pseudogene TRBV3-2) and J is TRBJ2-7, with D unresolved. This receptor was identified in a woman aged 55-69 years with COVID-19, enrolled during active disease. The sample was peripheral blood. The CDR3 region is CASSQVFSSYEQYF. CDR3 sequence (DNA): TGTGCCAGCAGCCAAGTTTTCAGCTCCTACGAGCAGTACTTC.